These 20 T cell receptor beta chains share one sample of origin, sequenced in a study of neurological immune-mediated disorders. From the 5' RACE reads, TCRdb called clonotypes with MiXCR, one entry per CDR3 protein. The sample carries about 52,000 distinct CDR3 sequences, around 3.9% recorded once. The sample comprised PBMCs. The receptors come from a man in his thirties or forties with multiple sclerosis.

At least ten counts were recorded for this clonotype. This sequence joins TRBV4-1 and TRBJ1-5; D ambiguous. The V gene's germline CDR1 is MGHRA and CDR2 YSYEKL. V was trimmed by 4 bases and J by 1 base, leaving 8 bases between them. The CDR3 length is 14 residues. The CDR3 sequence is CASSLKDSNQPQHF. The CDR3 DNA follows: TGCGCCAGCAGCCTTAAGGACAGCAATCAGCCCCAGCATTTT.

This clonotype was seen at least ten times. The CDR3 nucleotides are TGCAGTGCTAGGATTTGGAGGGACAACACAGATACGCAGTATTTT. Its translation is CSARIWRDNTDTQYF. The rearrangement joins TRBV20-1 to TRBJ2-3; D is possibly TRBD1 or TRBD2 (6 bases each). Germline V lookup: CDR1 DFQATT, CDR2 SNEGSKA (reference sequence). The CDR3 covers 15 residues. V lost 3 bases, J lost 2 bases, and 15 bases lay in between.

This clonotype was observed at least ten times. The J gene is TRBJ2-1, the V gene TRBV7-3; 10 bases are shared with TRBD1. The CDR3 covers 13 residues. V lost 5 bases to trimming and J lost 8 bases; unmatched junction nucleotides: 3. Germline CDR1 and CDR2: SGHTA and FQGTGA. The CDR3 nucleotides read TGTGCCAGCAGCCACGACAGGGGGCATGAGCAGTTCTTC. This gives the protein CASSHDRGHEQFF.

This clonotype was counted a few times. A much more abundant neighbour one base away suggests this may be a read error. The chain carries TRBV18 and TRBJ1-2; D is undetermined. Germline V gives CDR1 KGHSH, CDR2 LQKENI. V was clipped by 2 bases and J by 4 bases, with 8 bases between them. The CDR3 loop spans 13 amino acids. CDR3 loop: CASSPGKGYGYTF. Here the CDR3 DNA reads TGTGCCAGCTCACCAGGAAAGGGCTATGGCTACACCTTC.

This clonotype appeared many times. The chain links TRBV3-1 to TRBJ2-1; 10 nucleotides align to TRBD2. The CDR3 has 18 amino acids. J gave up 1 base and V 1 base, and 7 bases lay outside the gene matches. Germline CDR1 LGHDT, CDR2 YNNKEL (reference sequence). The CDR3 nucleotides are TGTGCCAGCAGCCAAGGAGCTAGCGGGAGAGGGTCCTACAATGAGCAGTTCTTC. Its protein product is CASSQGASGRGSYNEQFF.

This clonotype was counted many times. The CDR3 DNA follows: TGCAGTGCGTGGCAGGCCCTTAACTATGGCTACACCTTC. This encodes CSAWQALNYGYTF. The chain employs TRBV20-1 and TRBJ1-2; D ambiguous. CDR1 is DFQATT and CDR2 is SNEGSKA in the germline V gene (reference sequence). CDR3 length equals 13 residues. V was clipped by 6 bases and J by 1 base, with 12 bases between them.

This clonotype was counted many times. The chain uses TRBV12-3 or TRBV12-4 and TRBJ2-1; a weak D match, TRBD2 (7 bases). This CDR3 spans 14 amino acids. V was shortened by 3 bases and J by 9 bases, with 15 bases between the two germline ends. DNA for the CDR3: TGTGCCAGCAGTTTCCGGGACACGGGGGGTGAGCAGTTCTTC. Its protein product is CASSFRDTGGEQFF.

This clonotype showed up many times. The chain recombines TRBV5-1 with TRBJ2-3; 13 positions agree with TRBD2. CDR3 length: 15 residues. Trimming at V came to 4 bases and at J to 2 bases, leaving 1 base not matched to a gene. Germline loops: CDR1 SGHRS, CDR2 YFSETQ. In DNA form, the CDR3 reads TGCGCCAGCAGCGGACTAGCGGGGGCCACAGATACGCAGTATTTT. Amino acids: CASSGLAGATDTQYF. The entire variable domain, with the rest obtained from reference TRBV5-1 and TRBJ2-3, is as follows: KAGVTQTPRYLIKTRGQQVTLSCSPISGHRSVSWYQQTPGQGLQFLFEYFSETQRNKGNFPGRFSGRQFSNSRSEMNVSTLELGDSALYLCASSGLAGATDTQYFGPGTRLTVL.

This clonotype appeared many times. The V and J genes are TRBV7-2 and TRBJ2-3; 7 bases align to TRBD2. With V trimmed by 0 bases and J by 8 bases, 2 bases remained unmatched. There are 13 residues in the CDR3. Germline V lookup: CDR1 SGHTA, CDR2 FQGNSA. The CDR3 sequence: CASSLAGEGTQYF. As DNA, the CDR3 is TGTGCCAGCAGCTTAGCAGGGGAGGGTACGCAGTATTTT.

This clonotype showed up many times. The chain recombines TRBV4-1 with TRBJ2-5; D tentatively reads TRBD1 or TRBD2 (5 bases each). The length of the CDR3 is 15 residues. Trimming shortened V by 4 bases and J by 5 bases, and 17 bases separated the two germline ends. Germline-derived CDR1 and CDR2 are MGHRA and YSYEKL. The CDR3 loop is CASSLEVGVSETQYF. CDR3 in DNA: TGCGCCAGCAGCCTGGAAGTGGGGGTCAGCGAGACCCAGTACTTC.

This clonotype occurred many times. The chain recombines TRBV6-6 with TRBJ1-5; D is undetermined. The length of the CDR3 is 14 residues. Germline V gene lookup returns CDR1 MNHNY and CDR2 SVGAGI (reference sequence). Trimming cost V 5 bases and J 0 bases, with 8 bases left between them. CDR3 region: CASSNHYSNQPQHF. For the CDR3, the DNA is TGTGCCAGCAGTAACCATTATAGCAATCAGCCCCAGCATTTT.

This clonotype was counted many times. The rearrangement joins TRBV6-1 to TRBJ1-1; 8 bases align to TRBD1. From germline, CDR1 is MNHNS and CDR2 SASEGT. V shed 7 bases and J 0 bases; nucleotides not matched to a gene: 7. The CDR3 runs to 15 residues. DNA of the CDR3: TGTGCCAGCAAGAGGGACAGGCTAATGAACACTGAAGCTTTCTTT. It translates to CASKRDRLMNTEAFF.

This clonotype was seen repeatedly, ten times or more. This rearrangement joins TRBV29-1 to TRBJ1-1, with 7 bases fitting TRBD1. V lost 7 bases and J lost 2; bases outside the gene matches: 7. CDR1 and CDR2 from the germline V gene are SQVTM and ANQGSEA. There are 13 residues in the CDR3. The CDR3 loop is CSAVGQPNTEAFF. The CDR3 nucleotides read TGCAGCGCTGTGGGACAGCCAAACACTGAAGCTTTCTTT.

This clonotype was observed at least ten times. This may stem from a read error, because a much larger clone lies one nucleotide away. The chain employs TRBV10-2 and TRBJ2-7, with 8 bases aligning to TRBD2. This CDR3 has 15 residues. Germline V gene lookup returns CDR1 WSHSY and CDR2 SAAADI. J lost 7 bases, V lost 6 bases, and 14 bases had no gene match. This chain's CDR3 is CASRPGTRGGMEQYF. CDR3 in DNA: TGCGCCAGCAGGCCCGGGACTAGAGGGGGAATGGAGCAGTACTTC.

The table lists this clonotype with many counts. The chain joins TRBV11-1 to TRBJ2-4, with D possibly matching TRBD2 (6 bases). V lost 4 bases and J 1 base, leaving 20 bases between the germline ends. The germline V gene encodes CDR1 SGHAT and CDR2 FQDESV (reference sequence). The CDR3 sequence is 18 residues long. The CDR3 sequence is CASSSASPGSRAKNIQYF. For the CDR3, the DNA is TGTGCCAGCAGCTCTGCCTCCCCCGGGAGTCGGGCCAAAAACATTCAGTACTTC.

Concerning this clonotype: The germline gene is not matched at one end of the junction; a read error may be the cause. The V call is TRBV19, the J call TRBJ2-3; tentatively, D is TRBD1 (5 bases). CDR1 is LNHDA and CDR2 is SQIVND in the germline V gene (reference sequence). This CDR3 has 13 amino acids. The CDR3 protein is CASSIKATDTQYF. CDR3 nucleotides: TGTGCCAGTAGTATTAAAGCGACAGATACACAGTATTTT.

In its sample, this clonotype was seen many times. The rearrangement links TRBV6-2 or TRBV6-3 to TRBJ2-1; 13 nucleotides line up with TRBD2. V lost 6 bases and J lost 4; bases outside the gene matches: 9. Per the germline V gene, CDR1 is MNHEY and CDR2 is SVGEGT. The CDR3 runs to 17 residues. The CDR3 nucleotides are TGTGCCAGCAGCAATCAGCCGGGACTAGCGGGGTACAATGAGCAGTTCTTC. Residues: CASSNQPGLAGYNEQFF.

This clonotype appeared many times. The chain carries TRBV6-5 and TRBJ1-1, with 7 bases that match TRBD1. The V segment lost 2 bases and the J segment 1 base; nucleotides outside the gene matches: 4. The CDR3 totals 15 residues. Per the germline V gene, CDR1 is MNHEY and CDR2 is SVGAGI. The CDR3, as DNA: TGTGCCAGCAGTTACAGGGCAGGGGGGAACACTGAAGCTTTCTTT. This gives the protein CASSYRAGGNTEAFF.

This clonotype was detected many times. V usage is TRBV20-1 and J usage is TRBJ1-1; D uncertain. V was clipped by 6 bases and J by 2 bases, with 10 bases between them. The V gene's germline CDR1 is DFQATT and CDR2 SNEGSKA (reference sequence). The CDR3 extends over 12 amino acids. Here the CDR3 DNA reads TGCAGTGCCCCGACCGAAAACACTGAAGCTTTCTTT. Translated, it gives CSAPTENTEAFF.

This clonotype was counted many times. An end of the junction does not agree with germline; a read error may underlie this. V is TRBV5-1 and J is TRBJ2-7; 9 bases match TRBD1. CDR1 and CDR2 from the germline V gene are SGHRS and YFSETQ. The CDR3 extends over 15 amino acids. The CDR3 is CASSLGQGMIYEQYF. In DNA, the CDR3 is TGCGCCAGCAGTTTGGGACAGGGAATGATCTACGAGCAGTACTTC.